These 27 T cell receptor beta chains were all obtained from the same sample, sequenced in a study of CD8 T cells in ankylosing spondylitis. These TCRs' antigens remain unknown. TCRdb itself ran the 5' RACE reads through MiXCR, one entry per CDR3 protein. Among more than 600,000 distinct CDR3 sequences, 19% were seen once, and the ten largest hold under 20%. General observations from the study: Characteristic of ankylosing spondylitis blood, it appeared, was a TCR beta motif comprising roughly 8 highly homologous variants.

Sequencing was performed on blood, either unsorted or a sorted T cell fraction (not recorded which). The receptor set was obtained from a male donor with ankylosing spondylitis.

The V call is TRBV12-3 or TRBV12-4, the J call TRBJ1-5; D unclear. The CDR3 sequence is 16 residues long. Deletions cut 0 bases from V and 2 bases from J, with 11 bases between. The CDR3 nucleotides read TGTGCCAGCAGTTTAGCTGGGCAGGACGGCAATCAGCCCCAGCATTTT. Protein product: CASSLAGQDGNQPQHF.

Concerning this clonotype itself: This could be a read error, since a much larger clone is one nucleotide away. This chain joins TRBV29-1 and TRBJ2-1; TRBD2 is a possible D gene (5 bases). The germline gives CDR1 SQVTM, CDR2 ANQGSEA. The CDR3 runs 14 residues. The V end was cut by 6 bases, the J end by 7 bases, with 19 bases between. The DNA of the CDR3 is TGCAGCGTCCGAAAGGAGGTGGGTTGGAATGAGCAGTTCTTC. Translation: CSVRKEVGWNEQFF.

The chain couples TRBV4-2 to TRBJ2-3; D may be TRBD1 or TRBD2 (6 bases each). The CDR3 sequence is 14 residues long. CDR1 and CDR2 (germline): LGHNA, YNFKEQ. V dropped 3 bases and J dropped 4 bases, with 11 bases sitting between them. The CDR3 DNA is TGTGCCAGCAGCCATGGAGGGGGGTCAGATACGCAGTATTTT. It codes for CASSHGGGSDTQYF.

This clonotype was seen only a few times. The chain uses TRBV13 and TRBJ2-7; a possible D gene is TRBD2 (6 bases). The CDR3 covers 12 residues. Germline V CDR1 and CDR2: PRHDT, FYEKMQ (reference sequence). V gave up 5 bases and J gave up 5 bases, with 10 bases separating them. The CDR3 nucleotides are TGTGCCAGCAGCCCATGGGGGGACGAGCAGTACTTC. Its protein product is CASSPWGDEQYF.

This clonotype was recorded a few times. The gene calls are TRBV29-1 and TRBJ2-3; a possible D gene is TRBD2 (6 bases). Germline V gene lookup returns CDR1 SQVTM and CDR2 ANQGSEA. The CDR3 sequence is 14 residues long. Trimming pared 2 bases from V and 3 bases from J, leaving 12 bases between. This chain's CDR3 is CSVERDGGTDTQYF. DNA of the CDR3: TGCAGCGTTGAACGCGATGGGGGGACAGATACGCAGTATTTT.

This clonotype was observed a few times. This sequence joins TRBV12-3 or TRBV12-4 and TRBJ2-1; possibly TRBD2 for D (7 bases). The CDR3 length is 12 residues. V was pared by 7 bases and J by 9 bases, with 13 bases between. CDR3 in amino acids: CASTEGGIEQFF. CDR3 nucleotide sequence: TGTGCCAGCACCGAGGGGGGGATTGAGCAGTTCTTC.

This chain connects TRBV12-3 or TRBV12-4 to TRBJ1-1, with a possible D match to TRBD1 (5 bases). The CDR3 runs 15 residues. The V gene lost 4 bases and the J gene lost 0 bases, with 12 bases spanning the gap. As DNA, the CDR3 is TGTGCCAGCAGTTCGCCGTGGGGGATGAACACTGAAGCTTTCTTT. Translation: CASSSPWGMNTEAFF.

V is TRBV11-3 and J is TRBJ2-5, with D tentatively TRBD1 (5 bases). The CDR3 length is 13 residues. Germline lookup yields CDR1 SGHNT and CDR2 YENEEA. The ends were cut back, 3 bases at V and 5 bases at J, with 10 bases in the middle. CDR3 in DNA: TGTGCCAGCAGCTTTAGGGGTATGGAGACCCAGTACTTC. Protein sequence: CASSFRGMETQYF.

This chain connects TRBV6-2 or TRBV6-3 to TRBJ2-7; 14 positions match TRBD2. This CDR3 comprises 16 residues. Germline-derived CDR1 and CDR2 are MNHEY and SVGEGT. Losses at the gene ends were 7 bases for V and 7 bases for J; bases not matched to a gene: 12. The CDR3 bases are TGTGCCAGCACCGACGGGGGACTAGCGGGAGTGGGTGAGCAGTACTTC. It specifies CASTDGGLAGVGEQYF.

The rearrangement joins TRBV7-2 to TRBJ2-3; no clear D. V gave up 5 bases and J gave up 4 bases, with 13 bases separating them. This CDR3 comprises 14 residues. Germline values: CDR1 SGHTA, CDR2 FQGNSA. The CDR3 loop is CASSQGPSADTQYF. The CDR3 DNA reads as TGTGCCAGCAGCCAAGGGCCCTCCGCAGATACGCAGTATTTT.

The rearrangement uses TRBV7-9 and TRBJ1-2, with D perhaps matching TRBD1 (5 bases). V shed 5 bases and J shed 5 bases, with 15 bases lying between them. There are 14 residues in the CDR3. The V gene's germline CDR1 is SEHNR and CDR2 FQNEAQ (reference sequence). The CDR3 DNA reads TGTGCCAGCAGCGATGAGGGGTCTGGGTATGGCTACACCTTC. Translated: CASSDEGSGYGYTF.

This clonotype was seen at least ten times. This chain links TRBV11-1 with TRBJ2-1; D is uncertain. The CDR3 contains 14 residues. The ends were cut back, 1 base at V and 7 bases at J, with 11 bases in the middle. The germline V gene encodes CDR1 SGHAT and CDR2 FQDESV (reference sequence). The CDR3 region has the DNA TGTGCCAGCAGCTTAGTACTATCAAGGAATGAGCAGTTCTTC. It translates to CASSLVLSRNEQFF.

This clonotype was counted a few times. The chain combines TRBV29-1 with TRBJ2-7; TRBD2 matches 7 bases. With V trimmed by 5 bases and J by 6 bases, 10 bases remained unmatched. The CDR3 is 13 amino acids. Germline V gene data show CDR1 as SQVTM and CDR2 as ANQGSEA. The CDR3 DNA sequence: TGCAGCGTTTCTACACGCGGGAGAGGCGAGCAGTACTTC. It specifies CSVSTRGRGEQYF.

This chain uses TRBV6-4 with TRBJ2-3; 7 positions match TRBD1. This CDR3 is built from 15 residues. V shed 5 bases, J shed 1 base, and the junction held 6 bases outside the gene matches. Germline V lookup: CDR1 MRHNA, CDR2 SNTAGT. DNA for the CDR3: TGTGCCAGCAGTCCTACAGGGGAAGGCACAGATACGCAGTATTTT. This sequence encodes CASSPTGEGTDTQYF.

The chain combines TRBV12-3 or TRBV12-4 with TRBJ1-5; 8 positions agree with TRBD1. Unmatched junction bases numbered 8, after V lost 7 bases and J lost 6 bases. This CDR3 has 14 residues. The chain's CDR3 is CASIKTGGGQPQHF. The CDR3 DNA sequence: TGTGCCAGCATCAAAACAGGGGGAGGTCAGCCCCAGCATTTT.

The chain combines TRBV11-2 with TRBJ2-2; D is perhaps TRBD1 (5 bases). Trimming left V 1 base short and J 0 bases short, with 12 bases between. Germline V CDR1 and CDR2: SGHAT, FQNNGV. The CDR3 runs 17 residues. CDR3 region: CASSLGRGFANTGELFF. The CDR3, as DNA: TGTGCCAGCAGCTTAGGAAGGGGATTCGCGAACACCGGGGAGCTGTTTTTT. Filled out from reference TRBV11-2 and TRBJ2-2, the complete variable domain reads EAGVAQSPRYKIIEKRQSVAFWCNPISGHATLYWYQQILGQGPKLLIQFQNNGVVDDSQLPKDRFSAERLKGVDSTLKIQPAKLEDSAVYLCASSLGRGFANTGELFFGEGSRLTVL.

Only a few counts were recorded for this clonotype. The chain links TRBV28 to TRBJ2-1, with 9 bases aligning to TRBD2. Germline V CDR1 and CDR2: MDHEN, SYDVKM. Unmatched junction bases numbered 4, after V lost 5 bases and J lost 5 bases. This CDR3 has 14 residues. The CDR3 nucleotides are TGTGCCAGCAGTCATGGACTAGCGAACAATGAGCAGTTCTTC. This sequence encodes CASSHGLANNEQFF.

A remark on this clonotype: Given the absence of the conserved phenylalanine or tryptophan at the CDR3 end, a read error is likely. The CDR3 DNA is TGCGCCAGCAGCCAAGGGTACAAGGCTACCAGGGAAAAACTGTTTTCT. This gives the protein CASSQGYKATREKLFS. The rearrangement uses TRBV4-1 and TRBJ1-4; D is unclear. This CDR3 is built from 16 residues. The V gene lost 1 base and the J gene lost 8 bases, with 17 bases spanning the gap. Per germline, CDR1 MGHRA and CDR2 YSYEKL.

The CDR3 DNA follows: TGCAGTGTTAGTATAGGGATGAACACTGAAGCTTTCTTT. It encodes CSVSIGMNTEAFF. The rearrangement joins TRBV20-1 to TRBJ1-1; no definite D call. In germline, CDR1 is DFQATT, CDR2 SNEGSKA (reference sequence). The CDR3 extends over 13 amino acids. Trimming stripped 7 bases from V and 0 bases from J, with 12 bases between.

This clonotype was detected only a few times. This chain links TRBV7-8 with TRBJ2-3; TRBD2 agrees at 12 bases. V shed 5 bases, J shed 2 bases, and the junction held 8 bases outside the gene matches. In germline, CDR1 is SGHVS, CDR2 FQNEAQ. The CDR3 length is 17 residues. This CDR3 is CASSPRLAGETTDTQYF. Written as DNA, the CDR3 is TGTGCCAGCAGCCCCAGACTAGCGGGGGAAACCACAGATACGCAGTATTTT.

This clonotype was picked up a small number of times. This chain links TRBV7-2 with TRBJ2-7; D possibly corresponds to TRBD1 (5 bases). This CDR3 comprises 15 residues. The V end was cut by 3 bases, the J end by 0 bases, with 12 bases between. CDR1 is SGHTA and CDR2 is FQGNSA in the germline V gene. The CDR3 region is CASSFGTGSSYEQYF. In DNA form, the CDR3 reads TGTGCCAGCAGCTTCGGTACAGGCAGCTCCTACGAGCAGTACTTC. Combining the CDR3 with reference TRBV7-2 and TRBJ2-7 gives the whole variable domain GAGVSQSPSNKVTEKGKDVELRCDPISGHTALYWYRQSLGQGLEFLIYFQGNSAPDKSGLPSDRFSAERTGGSVSTLTIQRTQQEDSAVYLCASSFGTGSSYEQYFGPGTRLTVT.

This clonotype was seen only a few times. In nucleotides, the CDR3 is TGCAGCGTTGAAGGCACTAGCACAGATACGCAGTATTTT. Translation: CSVEGTSTDTQYF. The chain employs TRBV29-1 and TRBJ2-3, with D unclear. V lost 1 base to trimming and J lost 0 bases, with 5 bases between them. The germline CDR1 and CDR2 sequences are SQVTM and ANQGSEA. The CDR3 loop spans 13 amino acids.

The chain combines TRBV3-1 with TRBJ2-1, with D perhaps TRBD2 (6 bases). Trimming left V 1 base short and J 5 bases short, with 12 bases between. Germline V gene lookup returns CDR1 LGHDT and CDR2 YNNKEL (reference sequence). CDR3 length: 15 residues. The CDR3 DNA follows: TGTGCCAGCAGCCAAGTCGGGACTTACCACAATGAGCAGTTCTTC. It translates to CASSQVGTYHNEQFF.

The DNA for the CDR3 is TGTGCCAGCAGTGATGACGGGGGGCAATGGACTGAAGCTTTCTTT. This codes for CASSDDGGQWTEAFF. The chain is built from TRBV6-1 and TRBJ1-1, with D possibly TRBD1 on 6 matching bases. The germline CDR1 and CDR2 sequences are MNHNS and SASEGT. The CDR3 extends over 15 amino acids. Trimming took 3 bases from V and 5 from J, leaving 16 bases between them.

Only a few counts were recorded for this clonotype. The rearrangement links TRBV29-1 to TRBJ2-1, with D possibly matching TRBD2 (6 bases). Germline CDR1 and CDR2: SQVTM and ANQGSEA. The CDR3 loop spans 16 amino acids. V lost 0 bases to trimming and J lost 0 bases, with 12 bases between them. CDR3 nucleotides: TGCAGCGTTGAAGATCCGCGGGGTCCCTCCTACAATGAGCAGTTCTTC. Protein: CSVEDPRGPSYNEQFF.

This clonotype showed up just a few times. The chain recombines TRBV20-1 with TRBJ2-3; D is perhaps TRBD2 (5 bases). The germline CDR1 and CDR2 sequences are DFQATT and SNEGSKA (reference sequence). Trimming left V 3 bases short and J 0 bases short, with 7 bases between. The CDR3 contains 13 residues. The CDR3 nucleotides read TGCAGTGCTAGGAGGACTAGCACAGATACGCAGTATTTT. This codes for CSARRTSTDTQYF.

The chain is built from TRBV10-3 and TRBJ1-1, with 8 bases lining up with TRBD1. Germline V CDR1 and CDR2: ENHRY, SYGVKD. Trimming cost V 4 bases and J 3 bases; bases outside gene matches: 7. The CDR3 spans 15 residues. The CDR3 region is CAISGDDRGYTEAFF. In DNA form, the CDR3 reads TGTGCCATCAGTGGAGATGACAGGGGTTACACTGAAGCTTTCTTT.